Each of the 13 T cell receptor beta chains below was sequenced from the same sample in a study of Ad26.COV2.S vaccination and SARS-CoV-2 variants. The method was immunoSEQ multiplex PCR; TCRdb's version includes in-frame clones alone and lacks a portion of them. Among fewer than 900,000 clones listed, around 92% were seen once. Specified treatment: over 15 received Ad26.COV2.S at low or high dose, single or two shots; about 5 received placebo; per-sample allocation not given. At day 63 after the first vaccine or placebo injection, samples were drawn. Sequencing was performed on peripheral blood, taken in a trial of Ad26.COV2.S vaccine versus placebo. The origin of the receptors is a person aged 18 to 65 who received the Ad26.COV2.S COVID-19 vaccine or a placebo.

The V gene is TRBV30, the J gene TRBJ1-5; D unresolved. Germline V lookup: CDR1 GTSNPN, CDR2 SVGIG (reference sequence). CDR3 length: 14 amino acids. V shed 1 base and J shed 6 bases, with 13 bases lying between them. The CDR3 sequence: CAWSGLMVGQPQHF. DNA of the CDR3: TGTGCCTGGAGTGGTTTGATGGTTGGTCAGCCCCAGCATTTT. Full variable domain (missing parts from reference TRBV30 and TRBJ1-5): SQTIHQWPATLVQPVGSPLSLECTVEGTSNPNLYWYRQAAGRGLQLLFYSVGIGQISSEVPQNLSASRPQDRQFILSSKKLLLSDSGFYLCAWSGLMVGQPQHFGDGTRLSIL.

CDR3 protein: CASSFFNTDTQYF. CDR3 coding DNA: TGTGCCAGCAGTTTTTTTAACACAGATACGCAGTATTTT. The V call is TRBV12-3 or TRBV12-4, the J call TRBJ2-3; D not certain. The length of the CDR3 is 13 residues. V shed 3 bases and J shed 2 bases, with 6 bases lying between them.

Details on this clone: At one end, the junction sequence differs from germline, possibly due to a read error. The gene calls are TRBV18 and TRBJ1-6; D ambiguous. In germline, CDR1 is KGHSH, CDR2 LQKENI. The CDR3 spans 13 residues. CDR3 sequence: CASSPPSAGPLHF. CDR3 in DNA: TGTGCCAGCTCACCACCGTCGGCAGGTCCCCTTCACTTT.

The chain has TRBV6-6 and TRBJ2-1; 7 bases fit TRBD1. Germline V gene lookup returns CDR1 MNHNY and CDR2 SVGAGI (reference sequence). Germline trimming cut 6 bases from V and 10 bases from J; bases unmatched to any gene: 12. The CDR3 totals 14 residues. The CDR3 nucleotides are TGTGCCAGCAGCGTTCCCGGGACAGCATGGGAGCAGTTCTTC. This encodes CASSVPGTAWEQFF.

In DNA, the CDR3 is TGTGCCAGTAAGAGCGACAGCAATAGACTGTTTTTT. Its protein product is CASKSDSNRLFF. The chain uses TRBV19 and TRBJ1-4, with D possibly being TRBD1 (5 bases). The V end was cut by 7 bases, the J end by 13 bases, with 16 bases between. Germline V CDR1 and CDR2: LNHDA, SQIVND (reference sequence). The CDR3 spans 12 residues.

This clone was seen a handful of times. The chain has TRBV9 and TRBJ1-2; TRBD1 aligns across 9 bases. The CDR3 contains 16 residues. Germline CDR1 SGDLS, CDR2 YYNGEE. With 0 bases clipped from V and 5 bases from J, the junction kept 8 bases outside the gene matches. The chain's CDR3 is CASSVGVDRGSYGYTF. In nucleotides, the CDR3 is TGTGCCAGCAGCGTAGGAGTCGACAGGGGGAGTTATGGCTACACCTTC.

This chain connects TRBV6-2 or TRBV6-3 to TRBJ2-7, with 10 bases matching TRBD2. The CDR3 length is 17 residues. From germline, CDR1 is MNHEY and CDR2 SVGEGT. Trimming cost V 6 bases and J 3 bases; bases outside gene matches: 14. For the CDR3, the DNA is TGTGCCAGCAGCCGAAACCCCGGGACTAGCGCCCACTACGAGCAGTACTTC. It specifies CASSRNPGTSAHYEQYF.

The rearrangement joins TRBV15 to TRBJ2-3, with D maybe TRBD2 (6 bases). The CDR3 runs to 16 residues. Germline lookup yields CDR1 LNHNV and CDR2 YYDKDF (reference sequence). V gave up 8 bases and J gave up 5 bases, with 23 bases separating them. CDR3 DNA sequence: TGTGCCACCCAGGTTAGCGGACGACAAGGCGGAGATACGCAGTATTTT. It translates to CATQVSGRQGGDTQYF.

The genes are TRBV27 and TRBJ2-1; 8 nucleotides line up with TRBD2. With V trimmed by 2 bases and J by 0 bases, 12 bases remained unmatched. This CDR3 is built from 19 residues. Germline V gene lookup returns CDR1 MNHEY and CDR2 SMNVEV (reference sequence). The CDR3 DNA sequence: TGTGCCAGCAGTTTAAGGGGGTTGGGCGGGAGGAGCTCCTACAATGAGCAGTTCTTC. Its protein is CASSLRGLGGRSSYNEQFF.

This rearrangement joins TRBV29-1 to TRBJ2-5; the D gene is possibly TRBD2 (7 bases). V lost 6 bases and J lost 2, with 13 bases in between. This CDR3 region has 13 residues. Germline loops: CDR1 SQVTM, CDR2 ANQGSEA. The CDR3 loop reads CSVRRGGQETQYF. The CDR3 bases are TGCAGCGTCAGGAGGGGGGGGCAAGAGACCCAGTACTTC.

This clone was picked up one time. This chain uses TRBV18 with TRBJ1-2; D is possibly TRBD1 (6 bases). Germline-derived CDR1 and CDR2 are KGHSH and LQKENI. The V end lost 0 bases, the J end lost 1 base, and 12 bases lay between the germline ends. The CDR3 contains 16 residues. As DNA, the CDR3 is TGTGCCAGCTCACCACCATTAGGGGGGCTTAACTATGGCTACACCTTC. Protein product: CASSPPLGGLNYGYTF.

The chain couples TRBV10-3 to TRBJ2-5; TRBD2 agrees at 7 bases. The CDR3 is made up of 14 amino acids. Trimming took 4 bases from V and 2 from J; bases not matched to a gene: 4. Germline values: CDR1 ENHRY, CDR2 SYGVKD. The CDR3 bases are TGTGCCATCAGTGGGGGAGGGGCGCAAGAGACCCAGTACTTC. It codes for CAISGGGAQETQYF.

The rearrangement links TRBV7-2 to TRBJ2-5, with 11 bases lining up with TRBD2. The ends lost 6 bases at V and 6 bases at J; junction bases unmatched: 9. Germline V CDR1 and CDR2: SGHTA, FQGNSA. The CDR3 is 15 residues long. CDR3 coding DNA: TGTGCCAGCAGTAAGTCCGGGACTAGCGGACAGACCCAGTACTTC. The encoded protein is CASSKSGTSGQTQYF.